Shown below are 12 T cell receptor beta chains from a single sample sequenced in a study of T cells after posttransplantation cyclophosphamide (dated by TCRdb to about 2016). The intended sense of this specimen's treatment or condition label: high-dose cyclophosphamide on days +3 and +4 as single-agent GVHD prophylaxis. Patients in the PTCy group got busulfan and fludarabine conditioning, a marrow graft from a related or unrelated donor, and cyclophosphamide on days +3 and +4. Library creation used the immunoSEQ multiplex PCR assay. As stored in TCRdb, this immuneACCESS dataset retains in-frame rearrangements with V and J assigned. A fraction of the clones does not appear; measured against another copy, unresolved V genes explain less than half of the discrepancy, and the remainder lacks a known reason. The sample profile shows about 36,000 clones; around 80% of them were found once. Of the sample, 6.5% to 9.5% falls within the top ten clones.

The source material was CD4+ T cells sorted from blood, sampled approximately 2,000 days after a stem cell transplant with posttransplant cyclophosphamide. Every receptor here comes from a female patient aged 35-55 years who received an allogeneic stem cell transplant from a related donor, was CMV-positive, and had no GVHD. Following transplantation, T cells from the graft donor may be among those present.

The chain couples TRBV5-8 to TRBJ2-2; D perhaps matches TRBD1 (6 bases). The V and J ends lost 4 bases and 6 bases respectively, with 16 bases between them. CDR3 length: 15 residues. The germline V gene has CDR1 SGHTS and CDR2 YDEGEE. The CDR3 loop is CASSPTHQGSGELFF. CDR3 sequence (DNA): TGTGCCAGCAGCCCGACGCACCAGGGGTCCGGGGAGCTGTTTTTT.

This sequence joins TRBV5-6 and TRBJ1-2; maybe TRBD1 (5 bases). The CDR3 spans 13 residues. CDR1 SGHDT and CDR2 YYEEEE come from the germline V gene. V lost 4 bases and J lost 4, with 11 bases in between. In DNA form, the CDR3 reads TGTGCCAGCAGCGGGGGGACGGGCTATGGCTACACCTTC. It yields the protein CASSGGTGYGYTF.

The rearrangement joins TRBV7-6 to TRBJ2-7; no firm D call. V was shortened by 8 bases and J by 7 bases, with 15 bases between the two germline ends. The CDR3 has 12 amino acids. CDR1 is SGHVS, CDR2 FNYEAQ, per germline. CDR3 DNA: TGTGCCAGCGCGTCATGGTCTGGTGAGCAGTACTTC. Translated: CASASWSGEQYF.

V is TRBV9 and J is TRBJ2-3; D remains ambiguous. The germline V gene encodes CDR1 SGDLS and CDR2 YYNGEE. V was cut by 4 bases and J by 6 bases, with 9 bases left in between. There are 12 residues in the CDR3. The CDR3, as DNA: TGTGCCAGCAGCACCCCCGAGGATACGCAGTATTTT. Translation gives CASSTPEDTQYF.

The rearrangement uses TRBV7-9 and TRBJ2-3; D gene unclear. The CDR3 contains 15 residues. Between the trimmed V and J ends, which lost 5 bases and 0 bases, there was a span of 12 bases. Germline lookup yields CDR1 SEHNR and CDR2 FQNEAQ (reference sequence). The CDR3 sequence is CASSPPGLSTDTQYF. The CDR3 DNA reads as TGTGCCAGCAGCCCCCCGGGTTTGAGCACAGATACGCAGTATTTT. Variable domain in full (rest from reference TRBV7-9 and TRBJ2-3): DTGVSQNPRHKITKRGQNVTFRCDPISEHNRLYWYRQTLGQGPEFLTYFQNEAQLEKSRLLSDRFSAERPKGSFSTLEIQRTEQGDSAMYLCASSPPGLSTDTQYFGPGTRLTVL.

The chain joins TRBV6-1 to TRBJ1-5; 7 bases align to TRBD1. V lost 7 bases to trimming and J lost 7 bases; unmatched junction nucleotides: 7. Germline CDR1 reads MNHNS; CDR2 reads SASEGT. The CDR3 is made up of 13 amino acids. The CDR3 region is CASNRDRDQPQHF. CDR3 bases: TGTGCCAGCAACCGAGACAGGGACCAGCCCCAGCATTTT.

The sample holds a few counts of this clone. V gene TRBV29-1 combines with J gene TRBJ2-1, with 9 bases fitting TRBD2. With V trimmed by 7 bases and J by 7 bases, 5 bases remained unmatched. The CDR3 loop spans 12 amino acids. Per the germline V gene, CDR1 is SQVTM and CDR2 is ANQGSEA. The CDR3 bases are TGCAGCGCAGTAGCGGGGGTTAATGAGCAGTTCTTC. Its protein product is CSAVAGVNEQFF.

V is TRBV21-1 and J is TRBJ1-2; the listed D gene, TRBD1, was not tested against the DNA. TRBV21-1 is termed a pseudogene. The CDR3 has 17 residues. DNA for the CDR3: TGTGCCAGCAGCAAGTCAGCCGGGACAGGGGGCGGTTATGGCTACACCTTC. Protein sequence: CASSKSAGTGGGYGYTF.

The chain couples TRBV10-3 to TRBJ1-2; TRBD1 matches at 7 bases. The CDR3 runs to 13 residues. Trimming removed 2 bases from V and 7 bases from J; junction bases left unmatched: 4. Germline CDR1 ENHRY, CDR2 SYGVKD. The CDR3 sequence: CAISEMTGLGYTF. The CDR3 nucleotides are TGTGCCATCAGTGAGATGACAGGGCTTGGCTACACCTTC.

This clone was seen a single time. The chain combines TRBV10-3 with TRBJ1-2, with a tentative D call TRBD1 (6 bases). Germline V CDR1 and CDR2: ENHRY, SYGVKD. The CDR3 sequence is 16 residues long. Trimming removed 6 bases at V and 2 bases at J, with 19 bases between. CDR3: CAISSQGQGRNYGYTF. DNA of the CDR3: TGTGCCATCAGCTCCCAGGGCCAGGGGCGGAACTATGGCTACACCTTC.

The chain joins TRBV9 to TRBJ1-1; D is undetermined. CDR1 and CDR2 (germline): SGDLS, YYNGEE. The CDR3 runs to 13 residues. V was clipped by 4 bases and J by 5 bases, with 12 bases between them. CDR3 sequence (DNA): TGTGCCAGCAGCTCCCTGACGGGAACTGAAGCTTTCTTT. This encodes CASSSLTGTEAFF.

The V call is TRBV6-5, the J call TRBJ2-7; 7 nucleotides line up with TRBD2. The CDR3 covers 14 residues. Per germline, CDR1 MNHEY and CDR2 SVGAGI. After removal of 5 bases from V and 2 bases from J, the junction contained 6 bases not matched to a gene. For the CDR3, the DNA is TGTGCCAGCAGTCGGGGGAGGGGAACCTACGAGCAGTACTTC. Its translation: CASSRGRGTYEQYF.